The rows below give T cell receptor beta chains drawn from one sample of a study of blood T cell repertoires in COVID-19. Repertoires were generated with immunoSEQ multiplex PCR, while TCRdb's copy carries only in-frame clones and drops some. The table includes approximately 210,000 clones, around 82% detected once. The specimen was PBMCs or T cells enriched from blood (not recorded which). Receptor source: a woman in her 50s with acute COVID-19. The CDR3 runs from the conserved cysteine through the conserved F or W. A D gene is named only where the DNA matches it firmly. Only part of the rows carry a size: once, few, many, or a class if the clone is expanded.

d_call	clone_size	v_call	j_call	cdr3_nt	cdr3_aa
TRBD2	-	TRBV10-2	TRBJ2-3	TGCGCCAGCAGTGAGGGGTGGGGACTAGCTGCAGATACGCAGTATTTT	CASSEGWGLAADTQYF
-	-	TRBV7-9	TRBJ2-5	TGTGCCAGCAGCTTTGCCCCGCTTATTATAGAGGAGACCCAGTACTTC	CASSFAPLIIEETQYF
TRBD1	-	TRBV6-5	TRBJ1-6	TGTGCCAGCAGTTACTCGACAGGGCCATCGAATTCACCCCTCCACTTT	CASSYSTGPSNSPLHF
-	-	TRBV6-5	TRBJ2-2	TGTGCCAGCAGTCAAACAGGGCGAGGTACCGGGGAGCTGTTTTTT	CASSQTGRGTGELFF
-	-	TRBV21-1	TRBJ1-1	TGTGCCAGCAGCAAAAAAAAAGACGGGTCGCCAAACACTGAAGCTTTCTTT	CASSKKKDGSPNTEAFF
-	-	TRBV4-1	TRBJ2-1	TGCGCCAGCAGCCCACAAGGAGTATCGGCTTTTAATGAGCAGTTCTTC	CASSPQGVSAFNEQFF
-	-	TRBV9	TRBJ1-4	TGTGCCAGCAGCCCGACACCTACGGCTAATGAAAAACTGTTTTTT	CASSPTPTANEKLFF
-	once	TRBV11-3	TRBJ2-1	TGTGCCAGCAGCTTAGATGGACGGGACTCCTACAATGAGCAGTTCTTC	CASSLDGRDSYNEQFF
TRBD1	-	TRBV7-9	TRBJ2-2	TGTGCCAGCAGCTGGGACAGGGCCGGGGAGCTGTTTTTT	CASSWDRAGELFF
TRBD1	few	TRBV10-3	TRBJ1-4	TGTGCCATCAGTCCGGACAGGTCAACTAATGAAAAACTGTTTTTT	CAISPDRSTNEKLFF
-	-	TRBV28	TRBJ1-1	TGTGCCAGCAGTCTGACCAAAAACCGCGGGACTGAAGCTTTCTTT	CASSLTKNRGTEAFF
TRBD2	few	TRBV7-2	TRBJ2-4	TGTGCCAGCAAGGGGCTGGCGGGGGGGAAAAACATTCAGTACTTC	CASKGLAGGKNIQYF
-	few	TRBV28	TRBJ1-5	TGTGCCAGCAGTTTAGGGGGGGTGCTGCCCCAGCATTTT	CASSLGGVLPQHF
-	-	TRBV18	TRBJ1-4	TGTGCCAGCTCCCTGGCAGTAGCTCGAGATGAAAAACTGTTTTTT	CASSLAVARDEKLFF
TRBD2	-	TRBV2	TRBJ2-3	TGTGCCAGCAGTGCTGGCGGGGGGGCGCATACGCAGTATTTT	CASSAGGGAHTQYF
TRBD2	-	TRBV27	TRBJ2-2	TGTGCCAGTCGGGGGGCTAGCGGGGGGACCAACACCGGGGAGCTGTTTTTT	CASRGASGGTNTGELFF
-	-	TRBV3-1/TRBV3-2	TRBJ1-1	TGTGCCAGCAGCCGGGATGGAGGCACTGAAGCTTTCTTT	CASSRDGGTEAFF